This T cell receptor beta chain was recovered during a study of blood T cell repertoires in COVID-19 (dated by TCRdb to about 2020). Describing the broader study: Samples from collaborators originated in the United States, Italy and Spain and spanned both the acute and convalescent phases of COVID-19. The repertoires were released in a freely available public database intended as a resource for research on the immune response to SARS-CoV-2. The material from the prospective study consisted of cDNA or gDNA derived from T cells, B-cell-depleted T cells, or PBMCs. Deeply sampled blood TCRbeta repertoires from subjects exposed to, actively infected with, or recovered from COVID-19 were included in the dataset. The samples were drawn from the first 160 participants of the ongoing ImmuneRACE study and from more than 1,000 subjects provided by 6 global collaborators. Where HLA class I and class II types were available, the types were taken from metadata supplied by the sample provider, not from assay-based typing. Nearly every sample came with metadata listing a de-identified subject ID, COVID-19 status, age in years and sex. Beyond this particular receptor, the publication reports: The quantity of clinical and demographic metadata differed by source and by participant and was supplied without curation.

The CDR3 contains 14 residues, cysteine and phenylalanine counted. CDR3 DNA only is kept here, 42 bases in frame from base 1. CDR1 and CDR2 (SGHTA, FQGTGA) derive from the germline V gene. Germline trimming amounts to 5 bases on V and 7 bases on J, with 11 as the count of junction bases outside the gene matches. As to this clone: Its antigen is unknown. No base quality information exists; no much larger clone differs at one position.

TCRbeta CDR3 regions were amplified from genomic DNA by means of the immunoSEQ Assay, a bias-controlled multiplex PCR. As for the original processing: The number of nucleated cells in each sample was estimated by amplification of reference gene primers within the assay. To quantify the absolute abundance of each unique TCRbeta CDR3 rearrangement, sequence reads were collapsed and filtered. Productive Simpson clonality was computed per sample as the square root of Simpson's diversity index over productive rearrangements. TCRdb holds this immuneACCESS table with in-frame rearrangements only. Some clones are missing; in checked studies, unresolved V genes explain under half, and the rest has no known cause. V and J calls and clone size are given by that table; D and trimming were obtained from the DNA. For this sample the table gives about 150,000 clones, of which roughly 89% were detected only once. The leading ten clones occupy around 2.9% of the sample.

Whole blood was collected in K2EDTA tubes by collaborating institutions according to the institutions' own protocols. For TCRbeta analysis, collaborators shipped samples in one of three forms: frozen whole blood, isolated PBMCs, or DNA extracted from either of those sample types. The sequence was collected from a man aged 60-69 years with active or convalescent COVID-19. Sequenced material: peripheral blood. The chain links TRBV7-3 with TRBJ2-7, with 7 bases in between that match TRBD2. CDR3 loop: CASSPRTSLCEQYF. The DNA sequence follows: TGTGCCAGCAGCCCCCGGACTAGTTTGTGTGAGCAGTACTTC.